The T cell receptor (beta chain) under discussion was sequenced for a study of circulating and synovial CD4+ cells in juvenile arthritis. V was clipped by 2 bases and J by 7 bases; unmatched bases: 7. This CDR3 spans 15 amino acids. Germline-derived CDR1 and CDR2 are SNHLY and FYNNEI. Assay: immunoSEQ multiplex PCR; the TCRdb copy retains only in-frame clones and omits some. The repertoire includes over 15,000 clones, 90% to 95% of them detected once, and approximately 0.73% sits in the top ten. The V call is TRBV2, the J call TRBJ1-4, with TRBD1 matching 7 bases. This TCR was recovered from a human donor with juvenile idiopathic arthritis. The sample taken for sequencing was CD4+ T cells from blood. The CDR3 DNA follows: TGTGCCAGCAGTGAATTTGGGGACAGTGGTGAAAAACTGTTTTTT. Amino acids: CASSEFGDSGEKLFF.